The rows below give T cell receptor beta chains drawn from one sample of a study of metastatic and nonmetastatic thyroid tumors. TCRdb reprocessed the PCR reads via MiXCR. The table includes fewer than 25,000 clones, around 18% detected once. Material: blood. These receptors all come from a male donor with papillary thyroid cancer or a benign thyroid nodule (not recorded which). Some clones in this sample may be carry-over from other donors' samples. Both conserved end residues are part of each CDR3.

v_call	cdr3_aa
TRBV6-1	CASSELRGGGTEAFF
TRBV9	CASSVGPGSGANVLTF
TRBV28	CAHGGGQGSYEQYF
TRBV12-3/TRBV12-4	CASSYAQQNSPLHF
TRBV6-1	CASSPQVSYEQYF
TRBV11-2	CASGPQGFDTEAFF
TRBV10-1	CAIRTGSAYNEQFF
TRBV19	CASSVAGRLGEQYF
TRBV5-1	CASSLELAGYF
TRBV19	CANPNTEAFF
TRBV20-1	CSAMTVAGTDTQYF
TRBV20-1	CSASYSRGETQYF
TRBV30	CAWSWLEYEQYF
TRBV6-1	CASSDTGVSGNTIYF
TRBV7-2	CASSFLTSGADNEQFF
TRBV9	CASSVEGLVDTQYF
TRBV6-4	CASSDDPSVSYEQYF
TRBV6-1	CASTTGLAGYEQYF
TRBV28	CARRLGKARLGNEQFF
TRBV20-1	CSASEGQRYSQAFF
TRBV25-1	CASSHRGANTGELFF
TRBV5-4	CASSLAGRFPYEQYF
TRBV12-3/TRBV12-4	CASSPQVTGELFF
TRBV20-1	CSACYEQYF
TRBV5-1	CASSFPDRGRTDTQYF
TRBV11-2	CASSTDREGYEQYF
TRBV7-9	CASSLDVGEQFF
TRBV27	CASSLAWGGGTEAFF
TRBV7-9	CASRQGAGTGELFF
TRBV28	CASSFRIGYSYEQYF
TRBV10-1	CASSESYGYEQYF
TRBV5-1	CASSQGTVQAVNEKLFF
TRBV9	CASSVVGQSTDTQYF
TRBV12-3/TRBV12-4	CASSLKGLHSTDTQYF
TRBV2	CASSVGAGEQYF
TRBV2	CASSDGSSWVEQYF
TRBV5-6	CASSWGTGWTEAFF
TRBV6-6	CASSYPRRTTPRANIQYF
TRBV10-1	CASNGQGVYGYTF
TRBV6-1	CASSPTPLGEQFF
TRBV11-2	CASSLADFTQYF
TRBV12-3/TRBV12-4	CASIARASYNEQFF
TRBV9	CASSVGLAGGVYTGELFF
TRBV2	CASMPTSQEAQYF
TRBV20-1	CSARTGLGNTEAFF
TRBV2	CASSEIGSPEAFF